Here is one T cell receptor (beta chain) with its context. This CDR3 has 16 residues. V was clipped by 2 bases and J by 1 base, with 12 bases between them. CDR1 is MNHEY and CDR2 is SVGAGI in the germline V gene. Original data processing: Amplification of reference gene primers was used by the study to estimate nucleated cell counts. The protocol was immunoSEQ multiplex PCR, while the TCRdb copy is restricted to in-frame clones and leaves out a portion. V and J calls and clone size are copied from that table; D and trimming were computed from the DNA. The sample yields about 180,000 clones, around 86% seen once. This record comes from a study of blood T cell repertoires in COVID-19. Study as a whole: Material from acute and convalescent COVID-19 was sourced from the United States, Italy and Spain. PBMCs, B-cell-depleted T cells, or T cells were the source of the cDNA or gDNA that made up the material.

Seattle's cohort entered during active infection and was followed longitudinally. V is TRBV6-5 and J is TRBJ1-3; D possibly corresponds to TRBD1 (6 bases). The sample comprised peripheral blood. The sequence came from a man in his 60s with COVID-19, enrolled during active disease. CDR3 loop: CASSYQGRGSGNTIYF. The CDR3, as DNA: TGTGCCAGCAGTTACCAGGGGAGAGGGTCTGGAAACACCATATATTTT.